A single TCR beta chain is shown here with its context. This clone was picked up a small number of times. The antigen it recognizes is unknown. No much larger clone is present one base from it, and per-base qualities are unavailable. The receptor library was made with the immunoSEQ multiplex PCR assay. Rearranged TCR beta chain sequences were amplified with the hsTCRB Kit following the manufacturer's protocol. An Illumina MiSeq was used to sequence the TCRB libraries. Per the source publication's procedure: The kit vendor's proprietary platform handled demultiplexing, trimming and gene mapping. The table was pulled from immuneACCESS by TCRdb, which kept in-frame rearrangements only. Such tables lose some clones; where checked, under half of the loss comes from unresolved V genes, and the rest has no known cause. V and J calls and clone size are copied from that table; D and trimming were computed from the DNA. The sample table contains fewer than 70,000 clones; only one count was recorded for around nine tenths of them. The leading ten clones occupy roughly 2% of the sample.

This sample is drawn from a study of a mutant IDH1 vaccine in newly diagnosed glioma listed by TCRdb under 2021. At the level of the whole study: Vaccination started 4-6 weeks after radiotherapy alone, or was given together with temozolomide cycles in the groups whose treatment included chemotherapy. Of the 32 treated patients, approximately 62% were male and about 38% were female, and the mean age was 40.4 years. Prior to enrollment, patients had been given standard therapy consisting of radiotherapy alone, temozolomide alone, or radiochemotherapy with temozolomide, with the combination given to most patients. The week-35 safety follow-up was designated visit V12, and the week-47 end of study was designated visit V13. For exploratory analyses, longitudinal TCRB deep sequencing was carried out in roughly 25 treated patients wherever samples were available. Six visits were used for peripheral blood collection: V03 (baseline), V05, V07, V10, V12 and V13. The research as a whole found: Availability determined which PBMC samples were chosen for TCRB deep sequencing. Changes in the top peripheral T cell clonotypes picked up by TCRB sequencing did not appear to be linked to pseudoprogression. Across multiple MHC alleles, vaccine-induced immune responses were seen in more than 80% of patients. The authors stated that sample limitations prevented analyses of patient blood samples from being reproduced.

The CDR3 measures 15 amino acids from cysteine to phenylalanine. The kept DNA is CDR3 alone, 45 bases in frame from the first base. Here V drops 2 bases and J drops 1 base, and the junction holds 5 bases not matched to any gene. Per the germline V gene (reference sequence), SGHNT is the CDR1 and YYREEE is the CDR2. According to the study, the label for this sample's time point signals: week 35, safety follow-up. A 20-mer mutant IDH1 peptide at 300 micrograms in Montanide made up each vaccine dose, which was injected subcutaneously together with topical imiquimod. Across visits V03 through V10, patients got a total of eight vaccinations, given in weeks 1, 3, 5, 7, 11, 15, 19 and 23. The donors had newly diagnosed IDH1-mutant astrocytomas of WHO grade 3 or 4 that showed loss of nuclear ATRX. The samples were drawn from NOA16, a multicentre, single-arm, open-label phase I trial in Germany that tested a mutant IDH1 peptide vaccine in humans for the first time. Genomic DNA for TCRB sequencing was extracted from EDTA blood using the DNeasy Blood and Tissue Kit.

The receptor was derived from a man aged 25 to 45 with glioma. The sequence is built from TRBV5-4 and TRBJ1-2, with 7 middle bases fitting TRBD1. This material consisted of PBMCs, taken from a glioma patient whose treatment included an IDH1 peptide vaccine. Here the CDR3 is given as CASSLQGLSNYGYTF. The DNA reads TGTGCCAGCAGCTTACAGGGGTTGAGTAACTATGGCTACACCTTC.